One TCR beta chain is described in this entry. The target antigen is unknown. RNA transcripts provided the template for amplifying TCR beta CDR3 regions. The first-round RT-PCR employed HTBI primers together with the Qiagen OneStep RT-PCR kit. A multiplex PCR was then performed as the second round. In TCRdb, the multiplex PCR reads were re-called with MiXCR into one record per CDR3 protein. The sample lists around 1.1 million distinct CDR3 sequences; less than 45% were seen once. Clinicians made diagnoses from clinical symptoms, serum thyroxine, TRAb, thyroid ultrasound and orbital computed tomography. This CDR3 is built from 15 residues. Germline assignment: CDR1 SGHVT and CDR2 SQSDAQ. V dropped 1 base and J dropped 0 bases, with 9 bases sitting between them. These data originate in a study of Graves' ophthalmopathy and Graves' hyperthyroidism. Broader study findings: Detection in blood was also observed for most expanded thyroid clonotypes above 0.001 frequency. The model forecast ophthalmopathy progression, reaching roughly 70% sensitivity and around 75% specificity.

The material sequenced was peripheral blood or thyroid tissue (not recorded which). This chain links TRBV7-4 with TRBJ1-1, with no clear D. This receptor was identified in an adult man with Graves' hyperthyroidism. CDR3 DNA sequence: TGTGCCAGCAGCTTAGTCCCGACGGTGAACACTGAAGCTTTCTTT. Protein: CASSLVPTVNTEAFF. Full variable domain (remainder filled in from reference TRBV7-4 and TRBJ1-1): GAGVSQSPRYKVAKRGRDVALRCDSISGHVTLYWYRQTLGQGSEVLTYSQSDAQRDKSGRPSGRFSAERPERSVSTLKIQRTEQGDSAVYLCASSLVPTVNTEAFFGQGTRLTVV.